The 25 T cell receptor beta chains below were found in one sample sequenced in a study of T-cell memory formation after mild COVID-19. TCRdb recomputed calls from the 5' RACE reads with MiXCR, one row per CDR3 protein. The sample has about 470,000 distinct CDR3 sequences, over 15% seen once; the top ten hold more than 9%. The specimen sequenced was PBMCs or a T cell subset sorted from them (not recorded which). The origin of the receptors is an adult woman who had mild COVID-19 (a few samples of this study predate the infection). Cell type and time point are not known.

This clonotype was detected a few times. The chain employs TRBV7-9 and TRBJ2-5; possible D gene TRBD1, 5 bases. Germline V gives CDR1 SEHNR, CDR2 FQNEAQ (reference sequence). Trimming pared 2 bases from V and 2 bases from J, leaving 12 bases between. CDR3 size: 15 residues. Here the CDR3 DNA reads TGTGCCAGCAGCTTATCGGACACCCGACAAGAGACCCAGTACTTC. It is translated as CASSLSDTRQETQYF.

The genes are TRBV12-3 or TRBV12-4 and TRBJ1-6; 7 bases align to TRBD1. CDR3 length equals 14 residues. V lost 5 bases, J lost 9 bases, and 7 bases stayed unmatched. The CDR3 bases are TGTGCCAGCAGTGTCAGGGGGACGGGTTCACCCCTCCACTTT. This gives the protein CASSVRGTGSPLHF.

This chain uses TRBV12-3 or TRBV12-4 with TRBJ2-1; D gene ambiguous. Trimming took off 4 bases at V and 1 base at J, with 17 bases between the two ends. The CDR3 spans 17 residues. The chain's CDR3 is CASSWDNQRNSYNEQFF. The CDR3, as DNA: TGTGCCAGCAGTTGGGATAACCAAAGAAATTCCTACAATGAGCAGTTCTTC.

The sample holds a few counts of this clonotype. CDR3 in DNA: TGTGCCAGCAGCTCCAACCGGGACAGGGCCTACGAGCAGTACTTC. This codes for CASSSNRDRAYEQYF. The gene calls are TRBV7-6 and TRBJ2-7; 9 positions match TRBD1. This CDR3 is 15 amino acids long. The V and J ends lost 4 bases and 2 bases, in that order; junction bases with no gene match: 6. Germline V gene lookup returns CDR1 SGHVS and CDR2 FNYEAQ.

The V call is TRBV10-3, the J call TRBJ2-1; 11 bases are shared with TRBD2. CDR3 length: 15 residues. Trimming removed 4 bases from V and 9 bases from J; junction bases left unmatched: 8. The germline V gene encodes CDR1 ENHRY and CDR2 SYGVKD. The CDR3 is CAISALAGDSVEQFF. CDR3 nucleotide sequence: TGTGCCATCAGTGCACTAGCGGGAGATAGCGTTGAGCAGTTCTTC.

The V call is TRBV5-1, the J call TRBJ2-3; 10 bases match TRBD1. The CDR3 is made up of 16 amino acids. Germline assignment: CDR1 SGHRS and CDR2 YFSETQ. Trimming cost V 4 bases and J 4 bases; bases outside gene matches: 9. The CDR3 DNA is TGCGCCAGCAGCCATGGTGGGACAGGGGTCCCAGATACGCAGTATTTT. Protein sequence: CASSHGGTGVPDTQYF.

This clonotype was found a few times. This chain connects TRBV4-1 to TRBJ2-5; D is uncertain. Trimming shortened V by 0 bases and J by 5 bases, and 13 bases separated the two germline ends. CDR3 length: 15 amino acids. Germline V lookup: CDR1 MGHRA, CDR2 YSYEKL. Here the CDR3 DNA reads TGCGCCAGCAGCCAAGATCTGGGTCACCGGGAGACCCAGTACTTC. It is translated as CASSQDLGHRETQYF.

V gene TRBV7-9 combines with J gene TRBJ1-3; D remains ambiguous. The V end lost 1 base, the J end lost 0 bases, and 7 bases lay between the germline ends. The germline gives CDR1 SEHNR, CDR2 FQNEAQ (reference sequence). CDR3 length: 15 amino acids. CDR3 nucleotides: TGTGCCAGCAGCTTAGGTATCACCTCTGGAAACACCATATATTTT. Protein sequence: CASSLGITSGNTIYF.

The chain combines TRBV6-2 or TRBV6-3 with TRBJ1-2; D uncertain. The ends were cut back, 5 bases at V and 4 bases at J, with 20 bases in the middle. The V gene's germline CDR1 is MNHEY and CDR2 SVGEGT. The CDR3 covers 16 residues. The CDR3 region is CASSSRSQLALYGYTF. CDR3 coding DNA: TGTGCCAGCAGTAGTCGTTCACAGCTCGCCCTCTATGGCTACACCTTC.

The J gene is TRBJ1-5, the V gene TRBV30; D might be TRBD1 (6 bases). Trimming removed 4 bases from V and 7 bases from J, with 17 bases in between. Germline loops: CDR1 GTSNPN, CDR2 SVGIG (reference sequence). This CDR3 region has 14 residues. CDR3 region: CAWTPLGGAQPQHF. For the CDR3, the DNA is TGTGCCTGGACCCCGTTGGGGGGGGCACAGCCCCAGCATTTT.

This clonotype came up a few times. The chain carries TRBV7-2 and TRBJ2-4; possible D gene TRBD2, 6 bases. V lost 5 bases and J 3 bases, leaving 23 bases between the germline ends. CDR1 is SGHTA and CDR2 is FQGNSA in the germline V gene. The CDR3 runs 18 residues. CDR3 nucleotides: TGTGCCAGCAGCCCGGGGAGGCCCACAGGAGGATACAAAAACATTCAGTACTTC. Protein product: CASSPGRPTGGYKNIQYF.

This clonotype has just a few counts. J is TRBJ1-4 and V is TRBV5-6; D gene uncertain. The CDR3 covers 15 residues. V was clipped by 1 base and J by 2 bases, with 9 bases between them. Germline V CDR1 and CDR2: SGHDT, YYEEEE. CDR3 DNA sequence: TGTGCCAGCAGCTTGACTGGACGGACTAATGAAAAACTGTTTTTT. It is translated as CASSLTGRTNEKLFF.

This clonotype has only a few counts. CDR3 in DNA: TGTGCCAGCAGTGAGGGGGGCGAGCAGTACTTC. It is translated as CASSEGGEQYF. V is TRBV25-1 and J is TRBJ2-7, with D tentatively TRBD2 (6 bases). The length of the CDR3 is 11 residues. V gave up 3 bases and J gave up 6 bases, with 6 bases separating them. Per germline, CDR1 MGHDK and CDR2 SYGVNS.

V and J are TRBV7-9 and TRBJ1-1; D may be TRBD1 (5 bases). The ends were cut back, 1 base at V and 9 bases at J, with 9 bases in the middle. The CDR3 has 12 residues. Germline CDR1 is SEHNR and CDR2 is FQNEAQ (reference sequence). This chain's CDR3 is CASSLEQAKAFF. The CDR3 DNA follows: TGTGCCAGCAGCTTAGAACAGGCGAAAGCTTTCTTT.

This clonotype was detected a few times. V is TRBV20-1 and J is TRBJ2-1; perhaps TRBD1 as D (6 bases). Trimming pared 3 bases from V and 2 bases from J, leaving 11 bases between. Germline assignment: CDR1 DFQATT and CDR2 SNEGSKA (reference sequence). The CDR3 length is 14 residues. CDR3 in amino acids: CSARRQGTYNEQFF. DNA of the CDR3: TGCAGTGCTAGGAGGCAGGGGACCTACAATGAGCAGTTCTTC.

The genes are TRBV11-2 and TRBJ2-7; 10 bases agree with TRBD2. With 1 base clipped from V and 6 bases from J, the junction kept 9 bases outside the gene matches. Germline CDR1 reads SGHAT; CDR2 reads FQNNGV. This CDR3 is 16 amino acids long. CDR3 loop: CASSLVASGGMGEQYF. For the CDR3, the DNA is TGTGCCAGCAGCTTAGTGGCTAGCGGGGGCATGGGCGAGCAGTACTTC.

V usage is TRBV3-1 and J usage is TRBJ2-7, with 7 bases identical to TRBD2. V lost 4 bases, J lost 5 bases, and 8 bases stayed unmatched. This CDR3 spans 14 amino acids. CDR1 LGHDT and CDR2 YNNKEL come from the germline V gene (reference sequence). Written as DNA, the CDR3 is TGTGCCAGCAGCCTCGGAAATGGGGGGGACGAGCAGTACTTC. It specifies CASSLGNGGDEQYF.

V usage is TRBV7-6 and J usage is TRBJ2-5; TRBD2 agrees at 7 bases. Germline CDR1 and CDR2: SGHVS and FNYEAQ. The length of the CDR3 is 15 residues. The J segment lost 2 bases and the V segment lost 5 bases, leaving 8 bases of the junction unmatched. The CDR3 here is CASSLMASGQETQYF. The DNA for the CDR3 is TGTGCCAGCAGCCTAATGGCTAGCGGACAAGAGACCCAGTACTTC. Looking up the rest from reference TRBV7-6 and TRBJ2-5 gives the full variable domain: GAGVSQSPRYKVTKRGQDVALRCDPISGHVSLYWYRQALGQGPEFLTYFNYEAQQDKSGLPNDRFSAERPEGSISTLTIQRTEQRDSAMYRCASSLMASGQETQYFGPGTRLLVL.

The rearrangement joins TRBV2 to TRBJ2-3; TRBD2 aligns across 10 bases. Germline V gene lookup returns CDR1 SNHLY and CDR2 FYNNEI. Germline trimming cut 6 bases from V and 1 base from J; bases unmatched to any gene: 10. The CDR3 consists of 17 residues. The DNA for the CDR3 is TGTGCCAGCAGCTACGAGCGGGGGGGCGGGGGCACAGATACGCAGTATTTT. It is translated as CASSYERGGGGTDTQYF.

CDR3 in amino acids: CASSPSGSAGSSYEQYF. The DNA for the CDR3 is TGTGCCAGCAGCCCTTCCGGGTCGGCAGGGAGCTCCTACGAGCAGTACTTC. The chain uses TRBV4-2 and TRBJ2-7; TRBD1 or TRBD2 may be the D gene (5 bases each). Germline loops: CDR1 LGHNA, CDR2 YNFKEQ. V was shortened by 4 bases and J by 0 bases, with 19 bases between the two germline ends. The length of the CDR3 is 17 residues.

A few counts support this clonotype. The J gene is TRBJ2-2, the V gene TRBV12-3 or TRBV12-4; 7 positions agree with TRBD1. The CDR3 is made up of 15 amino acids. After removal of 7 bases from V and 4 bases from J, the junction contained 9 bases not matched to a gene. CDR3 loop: CASKPRGSVTGELFF. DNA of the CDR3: TGTGCCAGCAAGCCCAGGGGGTCAGTCACCGGGGAGCTGTTTTTT.

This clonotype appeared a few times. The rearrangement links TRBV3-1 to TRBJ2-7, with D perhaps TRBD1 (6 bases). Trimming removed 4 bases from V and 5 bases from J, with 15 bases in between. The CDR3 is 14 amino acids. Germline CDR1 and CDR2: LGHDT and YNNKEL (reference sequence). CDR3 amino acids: CASSPYREGDEQYF. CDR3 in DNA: TGTGCCAGCAGCCCCTACAGGGAAGGGGACGAGCAGTACTTC.

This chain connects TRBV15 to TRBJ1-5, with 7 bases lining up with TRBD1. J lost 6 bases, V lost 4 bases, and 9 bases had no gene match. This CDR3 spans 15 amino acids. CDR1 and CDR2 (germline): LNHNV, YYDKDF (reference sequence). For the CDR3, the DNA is TGTGCCACCAGCACAGGACAGGCTAGATCTCAGCCCCAGCATTTT. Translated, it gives CATSTGQARSQPQHF.

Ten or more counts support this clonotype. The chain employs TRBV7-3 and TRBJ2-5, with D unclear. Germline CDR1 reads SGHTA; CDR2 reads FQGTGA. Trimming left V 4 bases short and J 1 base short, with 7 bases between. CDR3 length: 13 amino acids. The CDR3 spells CASSYIPQETQYF. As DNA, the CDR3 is TGTGCCAGCAGCTATATCCCCCAAGAGACCCAGTACTTC. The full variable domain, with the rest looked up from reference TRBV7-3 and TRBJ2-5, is GAGVSQTPSNKVTEKGKYVELRCDPISGHTALYWYRQSLGQGPEFLIYFQGTGAADDSGLPNDRFFAVRPEGSVSTLKIQRTERGDSAVYLCASSYIPQETQYFGPGTRLLVL.

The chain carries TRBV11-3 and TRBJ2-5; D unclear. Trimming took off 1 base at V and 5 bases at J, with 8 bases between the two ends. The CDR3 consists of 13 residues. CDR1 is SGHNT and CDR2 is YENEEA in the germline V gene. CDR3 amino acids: CASSLAMWETQYF. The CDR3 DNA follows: TGTGCCAGCAGCTTAGCGATGTGGGAGACCCAGTACTTC.